The 31 T cell receptor beta chains presented below share a single source sample, sequenced in a study of T cell changes during pregnancy in multiple sclerosis. The protocol was immunoSEQ multiplex PCR, while the TCRdb copy is restricted to in-frame clones and leaves out a portion. This table holds about 53,000 clones, around 89% found once. The sample in question was peripheral blood, obtained after pregnancy. These receptors were taken from a female donor in good health, enrolled as a control in a pregnancy study.

Points on this clone: At the DNA level, this CDR3 is encoded by other sequences in the same sample as well. This chain connects TRBV27 to TRBJ1-2, with TRBD1 as a possible D gene (6 bases). Germline V lookup: CDR1 MNHEY, CDR2 SMNVEV (reference sequence). With 5 bases removed from V and 7 bases from J, the gap between germline ends came to 11 bases. The CDR3 runs 12 residues. The CDR3 sequence is CASSLRGGGYTF. Here the CDR3 DNA reads TGTGCCAGCAGTCTTAGGGGGGGTGGCTACACCTTC.

The chain uses TRBV27 and TRBJ2-5, with 7 bases lining up with TRBD1. The CDR3 extends over 15 amino acids. Germline loops: CDR1 MNHEY, CDR2 SMNVEV (reference sequence). V was pared by 5 bases and J by 9 bases, with 15 bases of the junction left unmatched. The CDR3 reads CASSRQTGTVAAQYF. In nucleotides, the CDR3 is TGTGCCAGCAGTCGGCAGACAGGGACAGTCGCGGCCCAGTACTTC.

This clone was observed once. This rearrangement joins TRBV15 to TRBJ1-5; no definite D call. The CDR3 runs to 16 residues. Per germline, CDR1 LNHNV and CDR2 YYDKDF (reference sequence). Trimming shortened V by 2 bases and J by 3 bases, and 14 bases separated the two germline ends. CDR3: CATSRMGGRANQPQHF. CDR3 sequence (DNA): TGTGCCACCAGCAGAATGGGAGGGAGGGCCAATCAGCCCCAGCATTTT.

This clone is a singleton in its sample. The CDR3 coding sequence is TGTGCCAGCAGTCCGGGGGACTTCCCCTGGGCGGAGACCCAGTACTTC. Its protein product is CASSPGDFPWAETQYF. This chain joins TRBV27 and TRBJ2-5; D possibly corresponds to TRBD2 (6 bases). The CDR3 contains 16 residues. The germline CDR1 and CDR2 sequences are MNHEY and SMNVEV (reference sequence). Trimming stripped 5 bases from V and 5 bases from J, with 21 bases between.

V gene TRBV5-1 combines with J gene TRBJ2-6; D perhaps matches TRBD1 (6 bases). Per germline, CDR1 SGHRS and CDR2 YFSETQ. The V end lost 0 bases, the J end lost 4 bases, and 11 bases lay between the germline ends. There are 16 residues in the CDR3. In DNA, the CDR3 is TGCGCCAGCAGCTTGGGGACAGCACTCGGGGCCAACGTCCTGACTTTC. Residues: CASSLGTALGANVLTF.

V is TRBV6-4 and J is TRBJ2-7; perhaps TRBD2 as D (6 bases). Trimming removed 2 bases from V and 4 bases from J, with 30 bases in between. This CDR3 has 20 amino acids. Germline V gives CDR1 MRHNA, CDR2 SNTAGT. In nucleotides, the CDR3 is TGTGCCAGCAGTGACACCATCGGGAGTCCCAGAAAATATCAGTGGTACGAGCAGTACTTC. Translation: CASSDTIGSPRKYQWYEQYF.

The chain uses TRBV7-7 and TRBJ2-1, with 11 nucleotides matching TRBD2. The CDR3 is 17 amino acids. V was pared by 5 bases and J by 7 bases, with 13 bases of the junction left unmatched. Germline V CDR1 and CDR2: SSHAT, FNYEAQ (reference sequence). Here the CDR3 DNA reads TGTGCCAGCAGCCAGGCCTTAGCGGGGGGGCCGGGGAATGAGCAGTTCTTC. Protein sequence: CASSQALAGGPGNEQFF.

For the CDR3, the DNA is TGCGCCAGCAGCTTACTTGCGGCTGGCACAGATACGCAGTATTTT. Amino acids: CASSLLAAGTDTQYF. The chain combines TRBV5-1 with TRBJ2-3, with D unresolved. Trimming shortened V by 2 bases and J by 1 base, and 11 bases separated the two germline ends. This CDR3 has 15 amino acids. Germline V gene sequence: CDR1 SGHRS, CDR2 YFSETQ.

V usage is TRBV6-5 and J usage is TRBJ1-2; 7 bases are shared with TRBD1. The germline V gene encodes CDR1 MNHEY and CDR2 SVGAGI. This CDR3 has 14 residues. With V trimmed by 4 bases and J by 3 bases, 5 bases remained unmatched. The DNA of the CDR3 is TGTGCCAGCAGTTTCAGAGGGGGCGACTATGGCTACACCTTC. Residues: CASSFRGGDYGYTF.

The chain is built from TRBV15 and TRBJ1-3; D not resolved. The ends were cut back, 0 bases at V and 2 bases at J, with 14 bases in the middle. There are 17 residues in the CDR3. Germline V gene lookup returns CDR1 LNHNV and CDR2 YYDKDF (reference sequence). As DNA, the CDR3 is TGTGCCACCAGCAGAGATCCGAGGGCTCTGGCTGGAAACACCATATATTTT. This encodes CATSRDPRALAGNTIYF.

The CDR3: CASSLPGQGRGELFF. The CDR3 DNA sequence: TGCGCCAGCAGCTTGCCCGGACAGGGACGGGGGGAGCTGTTTTTT. The V and J genes are TRBV5-1 and TRBJ2-2, with 8 nucleotides matching TRBD1. Germline V CDR1 and CDR2: SGHRS, YFSETQ. The CDR3 is made up of 15 amino acids. Germline trimming cut 1 base from V and 8 bases from J; bases unmatched to any gene: 7.

The chain links TRBV30 to TRBJ1-5; 7 positions agree with TRBD1. The CDR3 consists of 13 residues. Germline values: CDR1 GTSNPN, CDR2 SVGIG (reference sequence). The V segment lost 2 bases and the J segment 2 bases; nucleotides outside the gene matches: 0. CDR3 in DNA: TGTGCCTGGAGTACAGGGGGCAATCAGCCCCAGCATTTT. Amino acid sequence: CAWSTGGNQPQHF.

The chain joins TRBV6-1 to TRBJ2-7, with D perhaps TRBD2 (6 bases). Trimming cost V 6 bases and J 4 bases, with 10 bases left between them. The CDR3 extends over 12 amino acids. Germline CDR1 is MNHNS and CDR2 is SASEGT. CDR3 amino acids: CASRGRGYEQYF. CDR3 nucleotide sequence: TGTGCCAGCAGGGGGCGGGGATACGAGCAGTACTTC.

This chain links TRBV11-2 with TRBJ1-3; 7 nucleotides line up with TRBD1. CDR3 length: 18 amino acids. CDR1 is SGHAT, CDR2 FQNNGV, per germline. V shed 3 bases and J 3 bases; nucleotides not matched to a gene: 14. As DNA, the CDR3 is TGTGCCAGCAGCTTTAGGAGTATCGAGGGGGCGTATGGAAACACCATATATTTT. Protein: CASSFRSIEGAYGNTIYF.

The CDR3 nucleotides read TGTGCCGGCCGGACTGATAATGAGCAGTTCTTC. It yields the protein CAGRTDNEQFF. This chain uses TRBV2 with TRBJ2-1; D is perhaps TRBD2 (5 bases). The CDR3 has 11 residues. V was trimmed by 11 bases and J by 7 bases, leaving 12 bases between them. Per germline, CDR1 SNHLY and CDR2 FYNNEI.

The chain has TRBV5-1 and TRBJ1-1; the match to TRBD1 covers 11 bases. The CDR3 runs to 15 residues. V lost 0 bases, J lost 6 bases, and 4 bases stayed unmatched. Germline CDR1 and CDR2: SGHRS and YFSETQ. In DNA, the CDR3 is TGCGCCAGCAGCTTGGCTTGGACAGGGGGCCCTGAAGCTTTCTTT. Encoded protein: CASSLAWTGGPEAFF.

This chain joins TRBV7-9 and TRBJ2-2, with D possibly TRBD2 on 6 matching bases. V lost 5 bases and J 4 bases, leaving 17 bases between the germline ends. This CDR3 comprises 16 residues. Germline CDR1 SEHNR, CDR2 FQNEAQ (reference sequence). The CDR3 nucleotides read TGTGCCAGCAGCCCCGCCCGGCTAGCGACCACCGGGGAGCTGTTTTTT. This sequence encodes CASSPARLATTGELFF.

This clone was seen a few times. V and J are TRBV9 and TRBJ1-3; D unresolved. The CDR3 has 14 residues. Trimming took off 3 bases at V and 2 bases at J, with 9 bases between the two ends. CDR1 and CDR2 from the germline V gene are SGDLS and YYNGEE. CDR3 bases: TGTGCCAGCAGCGGCGGAGGTGCTGGAAACACCATATATTTT. Translated, it gives CASSGGGAGNTIYF.

The chain recombines TRBV4-1 with TRBJ2-3; D is ambiguous. This CDR3 has 14 residues. Looked up from germline, CDR1 is MGHRA and CDR2 is YSYEKL. Trimming took off 7 bases at V and 2 bases at J, with 13 bases between the two ends. The CDR3: CASNAGPLTDTQYF. For the CDR3, the DNA is TGCGCCAGCAACGCAGGTCCGCTCACAGATACGCAGTATTTT.

The CDR3 region has the DNA TGTGCCAGTAGTGTAAGCACAGATACGCAGTATTTT. Its translation: CASSVSTDTQYF. The chain couples TRBV19 to TRBJ2-3; D gene ambiguous. V lost 5 bases and J 0 bases, leaving 3 bases between the germline ends. The CDR3 has 12 amino acids. The germline V gene has CDR1 LNHDA and CDR2 SQIVND (reference sequence).

V and J are TRBV7-8 and TRBJ1-1; D gene unclear. Germline assignment: CDR1 SGHVS and CDR2 FQNEAQ. The CDR3 runs to 15 residues. Trimming left V 5 bases short and J 11 bases short, with 24 bases between. The CDR3 sequence is CASSTREQRAPGAFF. CDR3 bases: TGTGCCAGCAGCACGAGGGAACAGAGAGCCCCCGGGGCTTTCTTT.

There are a few counts of this clone. The chain links TRBV6-6 to TRBJ2-7; D gene uncertain. CDR3 length: 12 residues. Germline CDR1 is MNHNY and CDR2 is SVGAGI (reference sequence). V was shortened by 2 bases and J by 4 bases, with 6 bases between the two germline ends. In nucleotides, the CDR3 is TGTGCCAGCAGTTACAACTTTTACGAGCAGTACTTC. This sequence encodes CASSYNFYEQYF.

The chain is built from TRBV18 and TRBJ1-4; 7 bases are a match to TRBD1. Per the germline V gene, CDR1 is KGHSH and CDR2 is LQKENI. CDR3 size: 15 residues. J was trimmed by 0 bases and V by 3 bases; bases with no gene match: 1. CDR3 DNA sequence: TGTGCCAGCTCACCGGACAGGACAACTAATGAAAAACTGTTTTTT. Translating it yields CASSPDRTTNEKLFF.

The rearrangement links TRBV30 to TRBJ1-2, with a weak D call TRBD1 (5 bases). Trimming pared 3 bases from V and 3 bases from J, leaving 14 bases between. The germline CDR1 and CDR2 sequences are GTSNPN and SVGIG (reference sequence). The CDR3 covers 14 residues. The CDR3 sequence: CAWREIDRDYGYTF. Written as DNA, the CDR3 is TGTGCCTGGAGAGAGATAGACAGAGACTATGGCTACACCTTC.

This clone was seen once. The chain combines TRBV5-5 with TRBJ2-5; D is unresolved. Germline CDR1 SGHKS, CDR2 YYEKEE (reference sequence). This CDR3 comprises 13 residues. Between the trimmed V and J ends, which lost 4 bases and 1 base, there was a span of 8 bases. DNA for the CDR3: TGTGCCAGCAGCAAGCCGGGCCAAGAGACCCAGTACTTC. Translated, it gives CASSKPGQETQYF.

The chain is built from TRBV9 and TRBJ2-3; tentatively, D is TRBD1 (5 bases). V was cut by 5 bases and J by 2 bases, with 21 bases left in between. Germline loops: CDR1 SGDLS, CDR2 YYNGEE. The CDR3 has 17 residues. CDR3 coding DNA: TGTGCCAGCAGTGAACCTGCGGTAGGGGCCCCCACAGATACGCAGTATTTT. This sequence encodes CASSEPAVGAPTDTQYF.

V is TRBV7-6 and J is TRBJ2-3; D perhaps matches TRBD2 (5 bases). The CDR3 extends over 13 amino acids. V lost 5 bases to trimming and J lost 4 bases, with 10 bases between them. CDR1 is SGHVS and CDR2 is FNYEAQ in the germline V gene. The chain's CDR3 is CASSPREPDTQYF. The CDR3 DNA reads TGTGCCAGCAGCCCGAGGGAGCCAGATACGCAGTATTTT.

The chain couples TRBV28 to TRBJ1-5, with 7 bases lining up with TRBD1. The V gene end was trimmed by 6 bases and the J gene end by 6 bases; junction bases not matched to a gene: 11. The germline gives CDR1 MDHEN, CDR2 SYDVKM. The CDR3 is made up of 15 amino acids. CDR3 sequence reads: CASSRYRGPPQPQHF. DNA for the CDR3: TGTGCCAGCAGCAGATACAGGGGACCGCCTCAGCCCCAGCATTTT.

The rearrangement links TRBV6-5 to TRBJ2-5, with 8 bases lining up with TRBD2. CDR1 MNHEY and CDR2 SVGAGI come from the germline V gene. The CDR3 spans 14 residues. V dropped 9 bases and J dropped 2; count of bases not matched to a gene: 8. CDR3 DNA: TGTGCCAGTAGCCCCCCGGGGGGGCAAGAGACCCAGTACTTC. This codes for CASSPPGGQETQYF.

This clone was detected once. V and J are TRBV11-2 and TRBJ2-7; the match to TRBD1 covers 9 bases. Germline values: CDR1 SGHAT, CDR2 FQNNGV. Germline trimming cut 7 bases from V and 5 bases from J; bases unmatched to any gene: 9. The length of the CDR3 is 14 residues. The CDR3 protein is CASTLRDRVHEQYF. In nucleotides, the CDR3 is TGTGCCAGCACCCTCCGGGACAGGGTCCACGAGCAGTACTTC.

This chain links TRBV6-1 with TRBJ2-7; 8 bases line up with TRBD2. CDR3 size: 15 residues. The J segment lost 0 bases and the V segment lost 3 bases, leaving 4 bases of the junction unmatched. Germline V lookup: CDR1 MNHNS, CDR2 SASEGT. In DNA, the CDR3 is TGTGCCAGCAGTGATGCGGGGGGCGGCTCCTACGAGCAGTACTTC. Translating it yields CASSDAGGGSYEQYF.